The rows below give T cell receptor beta chains drawn from one sample of a study of CD8 T cells in ankylosing spondylitis. TCRdb re-called the 5' RACE reads through MiXCR, storing one row per CDR3 protein. The data contain roughly 100,000 distinct CDR3 sequences, about 7.7% of them singletons. The sequencing sample was made of blood, either unsorted or a sorted T cell fraction (not recorded which). The receptors shown here come from a male donor with ankylosing spondylitis or in good health (not recorded which). CDR3s include the opening cysteine and the closing phenylalanine or tryptophan. A D gene is named only where the DNA matches it firmly. Part of the rows lack a size; the others show once, few, many or a class for expanded clones.

.	TRBJ2-5	12	TRBV28	many	CATGGLRETQYF	TGTGCCACCGGGGGGCTACGGGAGACCCAGTACTTC
.	TRBJ1-4	15	TRBV12-3/TRBV12-4	many	CASSSATVFSEKLFF	TGTGCCAGCAGTTCGGCCACAGTTTTCTCCGAAAAACTGTTTTTT
.	TRBJ2-2	15	TRBV29-1	many	CSVASRSGFTGELFF	TGCAGCGTTGCCAGTCGTTCGGGATTCACCGGGGAGCTGTTTTTT
.	TRBJ2-7	18	TRBV6-2/TRBV6-3	many	CASSRKTVAGPGSYEQYF	TGTGCCAGCAGCCGGAAAACCGTCGCGGGTCCGGGGTCCTACGAGCAGTACTTC
.	TRBJ2-1	14	TRBV20-1	many	CSARLRGSYNEQFF	TGCAGTGCTCGACTCCGCGGGTCCTACAATGAGCAGTTCTTC
TRBD2	TRBJ2-1	18	TRBV11-1	many	CASSLAGPGLAVYNEQFF	TGTGCCAGCAGCTTAGCGGGGCCGGGACTAGCGGTCTACAATGAGCAGTTCTTC
.	TRBJ2-7	13	TRBV19	many	CASSKYMGFEQYF	TGTGCCAGTAGTAAGTACATGGGGTTCGAGCAGTACTTC
.	TRBJ2-3	13	TRBV10-3	many	CAIRSGVTDTQYF	TGTGCCATCAGATCTGGGGTAACAGATACGCAGTATTTT
.	TRBJ2-2	12	TRBV12-2	many	CASRPFTGELFF	TGTGCAAGTCGCCCGTTTACCGGGGAGCTGTTTTTT
.	TRBJ2-1	17	TRBV18	many	CASSPSAGGPVYNEQFF	TGTGCCAGCTCACCATCCGCCGGGGGGCCCGTGTACAATGAGCAGTTCTTC
.	TRBJ1-2	14	TRBV2	few	CASSEYRLNYGYTF	TGTGCCAGCAGTGAATACAGGCTTAACTATGGCTACACCTTC
.	TRBJ1-4	14	TRBV2	many	CASRAGRLKEKLFF	TGTGCCAGCAGAGCCGGGCGACTGAAGGAAAAACTGTTTTTT
.	TRBJ2-3	17	TRBV3-1	.	CASSQENEWSSTDTQYF	TGTGCCAGCAGCCAAGAAAATGAGTGGTCTAGCACAGATACGCAGTATTTT
TRBD2	TRBJ2-2	15	TRBV9	many	CASTSVSLGTGELFF	TGTGCCAGTACTAGCGTCTCCCTAGGTACCGGGGAGCTGTTTTTT
TRBD2	TRBJ2-1	14	TRBV20-1	many	CSASIAGGRNEQFF	TGCAGTGCTAGTATAGCGGGAGGGCGCAATGAGCAGTTCTTC
TRBD1	TRBJ1-1	13	TRBV29-1	many	CSASGQANTEAFF	TGCAGCGCCAGTGGACAGGCTAACACTGAAGCTTTCTTT
TRBD1	TRBJ1-4	15	TRBV15	many	CATSTPGQGGEKLFF	TGTGCCACCAGTACTCCGGGACAGGGTGGAGAAAAACTGTTTTTT
.	TRBJ1-1	13	TRBV7-9	many	CASSTHGRTEAFF	TGTGCCAGCAGTACCCACGGGCGCACTGAAGCTTTCTTT
.	TRBJ1-4	17	TRBV2	.	CTSSPLGVGRAGEKLFF	TGTACCAGCAGTCCCCTGGGGGTCGGCAGGGCGGGAGAAAAACTGTTTTTT
.	TRBJ2-7	15	TRBV25-1	many	CASSEYMGRAYEQYF	TGTGCCAGCAGTGAATACATGGGCAGAGCCTACGAGCAGTACTTC
.	TRBJ2-1	14	TRBV5-1	many	CASSLAVTKNEQFF	TGCGCCAGCAGCTTGGCGGTGACTAAAAATGAGCAGTTCTTC
.	TRBJ2-7	13	TRBV4-2	.	CARSPGLLCEQYF	TGTGCCAGGAGCCCTGGGCTCCTCTGCGAGCAGTACTTC
.	TRBJ1-1	13	TRBV20-1	many	CSARVTLWTEAFF	TGCAGTGCTAGAGTAACCCTGTGGACTGAAGCTTTCTTT
TRBD1	TRBJ2-7	14	TRBV29-1	many	CSPQRQGRTYEQYF	TGCAGCCCTCAACGACAGGGTCGGACCTACGAGCAGTACTTC
.	TRBJ1-5	17	TRBV6-2/TRBV6-3	many	CASSSRPRGSRNQPQHF	TGTGCCAGCAGTTCACGGCCCCGGGGCTCTAGAAATCAGCCCCAGCATTTT
TRBD2	TRBJ2-5	16	TRBV7-6	many	CASSLRSLAVKETQYF	TGTGCCAGCAGCTTAAGGTCACTAGCGGTTAAAGAGACCCAGTACTTC
.	TRBJ2-3	14	TRBV6-2/TRBV6-3	few	CASSLRDYTDTQYF	TGTGCCAGCAGTCTCCGGGATTACACAGATACGCAGTATTTT
.	TRBJ2-2	16	TRBV7-2	.	CASSSRGGLVDRELFF	TGTGCCAGCAGCTCCAGGGGCGGACTAGTTGACCGGGAGCTGTTTTTT
.	TRBJ2-4	11	TRBV12-3/TRBV12-4	many	CASSRADIQYF	TGTGCCAGCAGCCGAGCCGACATTCAGTACTTC
TRBD2	TRBJ2-5	14	TRBV4-2	many	CASSQVRERETQYF	TGTGCCAGCAGCCAAGTGCGGGAGAGAGAGACCCAGTACTTC
TRBD2	TRBJ2-1	14	TRBV7-8	many	CASSPGLEIREQFF	TGTGCCAGCAGCCCGGGACTAGAGATTCGTGAGCAGTTCTTC
.	TRBJ2-7	12	TRBV20-1	once	CSAKFAYREQYF	TGCAGTGCTAAGTTTGCGTACCGAGAGCAGTACTTC
.	TRBJ2-1	13	TRBV7-2	many	CASSRGGQNEQFF	TGTGCCAGCAGCCGAGGGGGGCAGAATGAGCAGTTCTTC
.	TRBJ2-2	15	TRBV7-8	many	CASSASGPNTGELFF	TGTGCCAGCAGCGCAAGCGGGCCGAACACCGGGGAGCTGTTTTTT
.	TRBJ1-2	13	TRBV7-2	many	CASLPGFNYGYTF	TGTGCCAGTCTTCCGGGTTTTAACTATGGCTACACCTTC
.	TRBJ2-5	13	TRBV14	many	CASSQAQEGAQYF	TGTGCCAGCAGCCAAGCCCAAGAAGGGGCCCAGTACTTC
TRBD2	TRBJ2-2	15	TRBV6-1	many	CASSPFPREPGELFF	TGTGCCAGCAGTCCCTTCCCGCGGGAGCCCGGGGAGCTGTTTTTT
.	TRBJ1-1	15	TRBV30	.	CAWSGPREVDTEAFF	TGTGCCTGGAGTGGTCCGAGGGAAGTAGACACTGAAGCTTTCTTT
.	TRBJ2-2	15	TRBV7-9	many	CASSLSRRNTGELFF	TGTGCCAGCAGCTTAAGTCGCAGGAACACCGGGGAGCTGTTTTTT
TRBD1	TRBJ2-7	13	TRBV2	many	CASSETGSYEQYF	TGTGCCAGCAGTGAGACAGGGTCCTACGAGCAGTACTTC
TRBD2	TRBJ2-4	18	TRBV20-1	many	CSARRVAGELVIGGIQYF	TGCAGTGCTAGAAGGGTAGCGGGGGAGCTAGTTATTGGAGGCATTCAGTACTTC
TRBD1	TRBJ1-1	15	TRBV9	many	CASSSGGQPNTEAFF	TGTGCCAGCAGCTCCGGGGGACAGCCGAACACTGAAGCTTTCTTT
TRBD1	TRBJ2-1	20	TRBV4-2	.	CASSQAAGGPLEDVYNEQFF	TGTGCCAGCAGCCAAGCCGCAGGGGGCCCACTTGAGGATGTATACAATGAGCAGTTCTTC
.	TRBJ2-1	13	TRBV29-1	many	CSVDPVNYNEQFF	TGCAGCGTTGATCCAGTAAACTACAATGAGCAGTTCTTC
.	TRBJ1-1	15	TRBV6-1	many	CASSRGHSQNTEAFF	TGTGCCAGCAGTCGCGGACACTCGCAGAACACTGAAGCTTTCTTT
.	TRBJ1-5	15	TRBV20-1	.	CSAARTGYSNQPQHF	TGCAGTGCCGCTCGGACGGGGTATAGCAATCAGCCCCAGCATTTT
.	TRBJ2-7	11	TRBV30	.	CAWRASYEQYF	TGTGCCTGGAGGGCTAGCTACGAGCAGTACTTC
.	TRBJ1-2	14	TRBV6-1	many	CASRAGVGIYGYTF	TGTGCCAGTAGAGCAGGGGTCGGGATCTATGGCTACACCTTC
.	TRBJ1-6	14	TRBV7-3	.	CASSLDGRYSPLHF	TGTGCCAGCAGCTTAGACGGACGGTATTCACCCCTCCACTTT
.	TRBJ1-1	14	TRBV20-1	few	CSAARVSMNTEAFF	TGCAGTGCTGCCCGGGTCTCAATGAACACTGAAGCTTTCTTT
.	TRBJ2-5	12	TRBV2	many	CASGLKRETQYF	TGTGCCAGCGGTCTGAAAAGGGAGACCCAGTACTTC
TRBD2	TRBJ2-1	17	TRBV5-6	few	CASSPGPRTSGYNEQFF	TGTGCCAGCAGCCCGGGGCCGAGGACTAGCGGCTACAATGAGCAGTTCTTC
.	TRBJ2-1	14	TRBV11-2	few	CASSPRRVATEQFF	TGTGCCAGCAGCCCTAGGCGGGTCGCCACTGAGCAGTTCTTC
TRBD2	TRBJ2-1	19	TRBV25-1	few	CASSESLAGVTFSYNEQFF	TGTGCCAGCAGTGAGTCACTAGCGGGAGTTACCTTCTCCTACAATGAGCAGTTCTTC